The rows below give T cell receptor beta chains drawn from one sample of a study of T cells after posttransplantation cyclophosphamide. Here immunoSEQ multiplex PCR was the method, and the copy in TCRdb shows in-frame clones only, minus some. The sample includes about 12,000 clones, none of them occurring once. The sample was PBMCs. Source of these receptors: a woman between 40 and 55 years old in good health, CMV-negative, and a related stem cell transplant donor. CDR3s include the opening cysteine and the closing phenylalanine or tryptophan. The D gene is left open where the match is weak. The size entry gives once, few, many, or a class for an expanded clone.

j_call: TRBJ1-5; clone_size: many; v_call: TRBV28; d_call: NA; cdr3_aa: CASRFSGGPNQPQHF; cdr3_nt: TGTGCCAGCAGATTTAGCGGAGGGCCAAATCAGCCCCAGCATTTT
j_call: TRBJ1-2; clone_size: many; v_call: TRBV30; d_call: NA; cdr3_aa: CAWRGKGGYTF; cdr3_nt: TGTGCCTGGAGAGGCAAGGGTGGCTACACCTTC
j_call: TRBJ2-2; clone_size: many; v_call: TRBV2; d_call: NA; cdr3_aa: CASGGAGDTTGELFF; cdr3_nt: TGTGCCAGCGGTGGGGCAGGGGACACCACCGGGGAGCTGTTTTTT
j_call: TRBJ1-5; clone_size: many; v_call: TRBV12-3/TRBV12-4; d_call: NA; cdr3_aa: CASSLARLSNQPQHF; cdr3_nt: TGTGCCAGCAGTTTAGCCAGGCTTAGCAATCAGCCCCAGCATTTT
j_call: TRBJ1-1; clone_size: many; v_call: TRBV28; d_call: TRBD1; cdr3_aa: CASSSSYSRRGQAFF; cdr3_nt: TGTGCCAGCAGTTCATCGTATTCCCGCAGGGGGCAAGCTTTCTTT
j_call: TRBJ2-2; clone_size: many; v_call: TRBV7-2; d_call: TRBD2; cdr3_aa: CASSLVTSAAGELFF; cdr3_nt: TGTGCCAGCAGCTTAGTGACTAGCGCTGCCGGGGAGCTGTTTTTT
j_call: TRBJ2-1; clone_size: many; v_call: TRBV7-9; d_call: TRBD2; cdr3_aa: CASSYSGRGLPFF; cdr3_nt: TGTGCCAGCAGCTACAGCGGGAGGGGTTTGCCGTTCTTC
j_call: TRBJ1-6; clone_size: many; v_call: TRBV9; d_call: NA; cdr3_aa: CASSPSLAGSTSNSPLHF; cdr3_nt: TGTGCCAGCAGCCCCTCGTTGGCAGGTTCAACCTCTAATTCACCCCTCCACTTT
j_call: TRBJ1-6; clone_size: many; v_call: TRBV12-3/TRBV12-4; d_call: NA; cdr3_aa: CASSRAPGSPLHF; cdr3_nt: TGTGCCAGCAGCCGAGCCCCGGGGTCACCCCTCCACTTT
j_call: TRBJ1-1; clone_size: many; v_call: TRBV6-5; d_call: NA; cdr3_aa: CASSLTGGTEAFF; cdr3_nt: TGTGCCAGCAGCCTGACTGGGGGGACTGAAGCTTTCTTT
j_call: TRBJ1-1; clone_size: many; v_call: TRBV2; d_call: NA; cdr3_aa: CASIMNTEAFF; cdr3_nt: TGTGCCAGCATTATGAACACTGAAGCTTTCTTT
j_call: TRBJ2-3; clone_size: few; v_call: TRBV7-2; d_call: TRBD2; cdr3_aa: CASSPRTSGRVDTQYF; cdr3_nt: TGTGCCAGCAGCCCCAGGACTAGCGGGAGAGTTGATACGCAGTATTTT
j_call: TRBJ2-4; clone_size: many; v_call: TRBV7-2; d_call: NA; cdr3_aa: CASSPRVLTKNIQYF; cdr3_nt: TGTGCCAGCAGCCCAAGGGTGCTGACCAAAAACATTCAGTACTTC
j_call: TRBJ2-7; clone_size: many; v_call: TRBV7-6; d_call: NA; cdr3_aa: CASSLTQGYEQYF; cdr3_nt: TGTGCCAGCAGCTTAACGCAGGGGTATGAGCAGTACTTC
j_call: TRBJ1-4; clone_size: many; v_call: TRBV6-2/TRBV6-3; d_call: NA; cdr3_aa: CASSDNFPNEKLFF; cdr3_nt: TGTGCCAGCAGTGACAATTTCCCAAATGAAAAACTGTTTTTT
j_call: TRBJ2-2; clone_size: many; v_call: TRBV29-1; d_call: NA; cdr3_aa: CSVEEYQGPGELFF; cdr3_nt: TGCAGCGTTGAAGAATATCAGGGCCCCGGGGAGCTGTTTTTT
j_call: TRBJ2-7; clone_size: many; v_call: TRBV4-3; d_call: TRBD2; cdr3_aa: CASSQVLAGGPYEQYF; cdr3_nt: TGCGCCAGCAGCCAAGTACTAGCGGGAGGTCCCTACGAGCAGTACTTC
j_call: TRBJ2-7; clone_size: many; v_call: TRBV9; d_call: TRBD2; cdr3_aa: CASSAGLAAYEQYF; cdr3_nt: TGTGCCAGCAGCGCAGGACTAGCGGCCTACGAGCAGTACTTC
j_call: TRBJ1-3; clone_size: many; v_call: TRBV28; d_call: TRBD1; cdr3_aa: CASSLGGWTGRLGNTIYF; cdr3_nt: TGTGCCAGCAGTTTAGGTGGATGGACAGGGCGTCTTGGAAACACCATATATTTT
j_call: TRBJ2-7; clone_size: many; v_call: TRBV15; d_call: NA; cdr3_aa: CATSRDPTSRHEQYF; cdr3_nt: TGTGCCACCAGCAGAGATCCCACTAGTCGCCACGAGCAGTACTTC
j_call: TRBJ2-5; clone_size: many; v_call: TRBV7-2; d_call: NA; cdr3_aa: CASSLGLYWAGETQYF; cdr3_nt: TGTGCCAGCAGCTTAGGATTATATTGGGCCGGCGAGACCCAGTACTTC
j_call: TRBJ2-1; clone_size: many; v_call: TRBV7-9; d_call: NA; cdr3_aa: CASSILERRDDNEQFF; cdr3_nt: TGTGCCAGCAGCATTCTAGAGCGGAGGGATGACAATGAGCAGTTCTTC
j_call: TRBJ2-5; clone_size: many; v_call: TRBV5-6; d_call: NA; cdr3_aa: CASSLIARDGETQYF; cdr3_nt: TGTGCCAGCAGCTTGATAGCCAGGGATGGAGAGACCCAGTACTTC
j_call: TRBJ2-7; clone_size: many; v_call: TRBV7-2; d_call: TRBD2; cdr3_aa: CASSSIAGGPYEQYF; cdr3_nt: TGTGCCAGCAGCTCGATAGCGGGGGGGCCCTACGAGCAGTACTTC
j_call: TRBJ2-5; clone_size: many; v_call: TRBV7-2; d_call: TRBD2; cdr3_aa: CASSLGLARETQYF; cdr3_nt: TGTGCCAGCAGCTTAGGACTAGCGAGGGAGACCCAGTACTTC
j_call: TRBJ2-7; clone_size: many; v_call: TRBV4-1; d_call: TRBD2; cdr3_aa: CASSQASGRYEQYF; cdr3_nt: TGCGCCAGCAGCCAGGCTAGCGGGAGATACGAGCAGTACTTC
j_call: TRBJ2-7; clone_size: many; v_call: TRBV19; d_call: TRBD1; cdr3_aa: CASSMGQGVAYEQYF; cdr3_nt: TGTGCCAGTAGTATGGGACAGGGGGTAGCCTACGAGCAGTACTTC
j_call: TRBJ1-4; clone_size: medium-sized; v_call: TRBV19; d_call: NA; cdr3_aa: CASSPPGARGEKLFF; cdr3_nt: TGTGCCAGTAGTCCCCCCGGGGCCAGGGGAGAAAAACTGTTTTTT